This T cell receptor beta chain is drawn from a study of CD8+CD57+ T cells in acquired aplastic anemia. Genomic DNA, the template, was used for profiling of the TCR beta VDJ and CDR3. TCRdb recomputed calls from the reads with MiXCR, one row per CDR3 protein. This sample has around 430,000 distinct CDR3 sequences, with around 30% found just once. General observations from the study: In common between the patients and the controls were around 29 CD8+ CDR3 sequences.

By flow cytometry, patients selected for sequencing had shown an expansion of CD8+CD57+ cells. The enrolled patients all had severe acquired aplastic anemia. Patients had received no therapy at the time of blood sampling. This clonotype showed up just a few times. Its antigen is unidentified. The CDR3 totals 15 residues. CDR1 and CDR2 (germline): SGHDT, YYEEEE. The ends were cut back, 7 bases at V and 3 bases at J, with 19 bases in the middle. Sequencing input: sorted CD4+, CD8+, or CD8+CD57+ T cells (not recorded which) from PBMCs. This clonotype was obtained from a human donor with aplastic anemia. J is TRBJ2-5 and V is TRBV5-6; TRBD1 or TRBD2 may be the D gene (5 bases each). This CDR3 is CASRGVSGAKETQYF. The DNA of the CDR3 is TGTGCCAGCCGAGGGGTAAGCGGCGCGAAAGAGACCCAGTACTTC.